Sequencing of this T cell receptor (beta chain) was carried out in a study of cytomegalovirus exposure and HLA in healthy donors. General study findings and limits: The listing of 150 or so TCR beta chains classed them as cytomegalovirus-associated. After further analysis at a later stage, under 20,000 TCR beta sequences were associated with HLA alleles at 0.05 false discovery rate.

In the case of this clone: Its antigen is unidentified.

Donors were ostensibly healthy at sampling, although undocumented immune exposures were probable. This donor's record omits CMV serostatus. The primer mix had 60 Vbeta and 13 Jbeta primers. The table came from immunoSEQ multiplex PCR; TCRdb's copy has only in-frame clones and leaves some out. Of about 130,000 clones listed, about 66% are singletons. This CDR3 region has 13 residues. Trimming stripped 3 bases from V and 0 bases from J, with 6 bases between. Germline loops: CDR1 SGHTS, CDR2 YDEGEE. The receptor's source is a human donor in good health. J is TRBJ1-1 and V is TRBV5-8; perhaps TRBD1 as D (6 bases). Sequencing was done on a sample of PBMCs. Here the CDR3 reads CASSSGVNTEAFF. The CDR3 region has the DNA TGTGCCAGCAGCTCAGGGGTGAACACTGAAGCTTTCTTT. The full variable domain, in which reference TRBV5-8 and TRBJ1-1 provide the parts outside the CDR3, is EAGVTQSPTHLIKTRGQQATLRCSPISGHTSVYWYQQALGLGLQFLLWYDEGEERNRGNFPPRFSGRQFPNYSSELNVNALELEDSALYLCASSSGVNTEAFFGQGTRLTVV.